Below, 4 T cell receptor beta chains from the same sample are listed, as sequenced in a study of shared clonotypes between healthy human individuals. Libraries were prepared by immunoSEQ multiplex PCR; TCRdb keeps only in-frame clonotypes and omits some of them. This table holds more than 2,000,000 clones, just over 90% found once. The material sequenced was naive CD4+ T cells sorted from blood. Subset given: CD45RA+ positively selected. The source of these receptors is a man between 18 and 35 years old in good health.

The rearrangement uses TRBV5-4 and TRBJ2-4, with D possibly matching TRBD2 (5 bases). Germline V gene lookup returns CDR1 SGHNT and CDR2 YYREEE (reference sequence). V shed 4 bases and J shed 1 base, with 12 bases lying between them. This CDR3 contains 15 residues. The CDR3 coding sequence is TGTGCCAGCAGCAAGAACGGGGTGGCCAAAAACATTCAGTACTTC. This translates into CASSKNGVAKNIQYF. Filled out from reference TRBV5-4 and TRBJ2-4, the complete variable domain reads ETGVTQSPTHLIKTRGQQVTLRCSSQSGHNTVSWYQQALGQGPQFIFQYYREEENGRGNFPPRFSGLQFPNYSSELNVNALELDDSALYLCASSKNGVAKNIQYFGAGTRLSVL.

CDR3 sequence reads: CASSLGRKAGANVLTF. CDR3 sequence (DNA): TGTGCCAGCAGTTTAGGCAGGAAGGCTGGGGCCAACGTCCTGACTTTC. The chain couples TRBV28 to TRBJ2-6; the D is unclear. The germline V and J ends were trimmed by 2 bases and 2 bases, with 10 bases remaining between them. The germline V gene has CDR1 MDHEN and CDR2 SYDVKM. CDR3 length equals 16 residues.

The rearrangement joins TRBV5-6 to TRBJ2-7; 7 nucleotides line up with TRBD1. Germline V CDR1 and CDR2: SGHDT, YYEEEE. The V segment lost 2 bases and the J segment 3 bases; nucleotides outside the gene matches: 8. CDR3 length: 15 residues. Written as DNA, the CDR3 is TGTGCCAGCAGCTTCCCAGGGGGTAAGGACTACGAGCAGTACTTC. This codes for CASSFPGGKDYEQYF.

CDR3 in amino acids: CASSPGTSNYGYTF. CDR3 coding DNA: TGTGCCAGCTCACCGGGTACCTCTAACTATGGCTACACCTTC. This chain joins TRBV18 and TRBJ1-2; unclear D gene. The CDR3 runs 14 residues. Trimming pared 3 bases from V and 0 bases from J, leaving 8 bases between. Germline values: CDR1 KGHSH, CDR2 LQKENI.